This T cell receptor beta chain stems from a study of cytomegalovirus exposure and HLA in healthy donors. The study, taken as a whole, reports: Many donors shared some public TCRs, even though most TCR sequences were rare. As confirmed in vitro, three CMV-associated chains were specific for CMV antigens.

Separate from the approximately 650-subject first cohort, the roughly 120-subject validation cohort was the one that the donors belonged to. Clones were sequenced by immunoSEQ multiplex PCR, and TCRdb holds only the in-frame ones, with some missing. The table has about 180,000 clones, 85% seen once. For this clone: What it binds is unknown.

This CDR3 contains 14 residues. In germline, CDR1 is SGHDN, CDR2 FVKESK. V shed 9 bases and J shed 2 bases, with 17 bases lying between them. The rearrangement uses TRBV14 and TRBJ2-7, with TRBD2 as a possible D gene (5 bases). The clonotype was recovered from a man between 18 and 29 years old in good health and CMV-seropositive. Sequencing was done on a sample of PBMCs. DNA for the CDR3: TGTGCCAGTAGCGAGGAAGGCCTCCCCTACGAGCAGTACTTC. It specifies CASSEEGLPYEQYF.